This T cell receptor (beta chain) was captured in a study of PD-L1 blockade in urothelial cancer. Profiled with immunoSEQ multiplex PCR; TCRdb holds only in-frame clones, not every one. The table records more than 90,000 clones, 75% to 95% of them present only once. Described time point: peripheral blood 6 weeks after treatment start. The germline V gene encodes CDR1 ENHRY and CDR2 SYGVKD. This CDR3 has 15 residues. After removal of 4 bases from V and 6 bases from J, the junction contained 5 bases not matched to a gene. The chain is built from TRBV10-3 and TRBJ2-1; 11 bases are shared with TRBD2. The receptor was isolated from a man aged 55 to 69 with urothelial cancer. This specimen was PBMCs, taken around atezolizumab (anti-PD-L1) treatment. The CDR3: CAISVGTSGSNEQFF. In nucleotides, the CDR3 is TGTGCCATCAGTGTGGGTACTAGCGGGAGCAATGAGCAGTTCTTC.